The clone carrying this T cell receptor (beta chain) was detected once. There are 10 residues in the CDR3. V lost 8 bases, J lost 7 bases, and 8 bases lay in between. Per the germline V gene, CDR1 is SNHLY and CDR2 is FYNNEI. The sample originates from a study of T cell changes during pregnancy in multiple sclerosis. TCRdb's copy holds only in-frame clones and misses some; the assay was immunoSEQ multiplex PCR. The table records around 100,000 clones, 90% to 95% of them present only once. This TCR came from a female donor with multiple sclerosis, enrolled in a pregnancy study. V gene TRBV2 combines with J gene TRBJ1-1; D not resolved. Sequenced here: peripheral blood, sampled after pregnancy. The CDR3 region is CASGGYEAFF. CDR3 in DNA: TGTGCCAGCGGCGGGTATGAAGCTTTCTTT.